A single sample gave rise to the 30 T cell receptor beta chains below, sequenced in a study of T cell responses to AZD1222 COVID-19 vaccine. Clones were sequenced by immunoSEQ multiplex PCR, and TCRdb holds only the in-frame ones, with some missing. The sample has about 130,000 clones, 90% to 95% seen once. Sequenced here: peripheral blood, sampled on day 0 of AZD1222 vaccination. These receptors all stem from an adult in good health.

Only a few counts were recorded for this clone. The rearrangement uses TRBV7-9 and TRBJ1-2; D is undetermined. V dropped 7 bases and J dropped 5 bases, with 14 bases sitting between them. The CDR3 loop spans 13 amino acids. Germline values: CDR1 SEHNR, CDR2 FQNEAQ (reference sequence). CDR3 region: CASTDAQEYGYTF. As DNA, the CDR3 is TGTGCCAGCACGGATGCTCAGGAGTATGGCTACACCTTC.

This CDR3 is CASSPSSTTGREAFF. CDR3 bases: TGTGCCAGCTCACCTTCATCCACAACAGGGAGAGAAGCTTTCTTT. The genes are TRBV18 and TRBJ1-1; possible D gene TRBD1, 6 bases. This CDR3 contains 15 residues. V was trimmed by 3 bases and J by 8 bases, leaving 19 bases between them. The V gene's germline CDR1 is KGHSH and CDR2 LQKENI. Using reference TRBV18 and TRBJ1-1 for the parts outside the CDR3, the full variable domain is NAGVMQNPRHLVRRRGQEARLRCSPMKGHSHVYWYRQLPEEGLKFMVYLQKENIIDESGMPKERFSAEFPKEGPSILRIQQVVRGDSAAYFCASSPSSTTGREAFFGQGTRLTVV.

This chain joins TRBV15 and TRBJ2-7; D might be TRBD2 (5 bases). This CDR3 comprises 14 residues. Germline CDR1 is LNHNV and CDR2 is YYDKDF (reference sequence). Between the trimmed V and J ends, which lost 2 bases and 3 bases, there was a span of 11 bases. The CDR3 here is CATSRTPTSYEQYF. CDR3 DNA sequence: TGTGCCACCAGCAGAACCCCCACTAGCTACGAGCAGTACTTC.

J is TRBJ1-2 and V is TRBV27, with D possibly TRBD1 on 5 matching bases. Germline CDR1 is MNHEY and CDR2 is SMNVEV (reference sequence). The V end lost 7 bases, the J end lost 1 base, and 13 bases lay between the germline ends. The CDR3 contains 14 residues. DNA for the CDR3: TGTGCCAGCATGGGGGGGGACGGTAACTATGGCTACACCTTC. The encoded protein is CASMGGDGNYGYTF.

The V and J genes are TRBV7-2 and TRBJ2-5; 9 bases agree with TRBD2. The ends lost 3 bases at V and 2 bases at J; junction bases unmatched: 7. The germline V gene has CDR1 SGHTA and CDR2 FQGNSA. The CDR3 has 16 amino acids. The CDR3 is CASSFAAGGGQETQYF. In nucleotides, the CDR3 is TGTGCCAGCAGCTTCGCGGCGGGAGGGGGGCAAGAGACCCAGTACTTC.

This rearrangement joins TRBV29-1 to TRBJ2-7; the match to TRBD2 covers 11 bases. Germline trimming cut 3 bases from V and 9 bases from J; bases unmatched to any gene: 7. Germline V lookup: CDR1 SQVTM, CDR2 ANQGSEA. The CDR3 runs 13 residues. The chain's CDR3 is CSVDTSGSHGQYF. CDR3 nucleotides: TGCAGCGTTGACACTAGCGGGAGCCACGGGCAGTACTTC.

This rearrangement joins TRBV30 to TRBJ1-3; tentatively, D is TRBD1 (5 bases). With 4 bases removed from V and 5 bases from J, the gap between germline ends came to 15 bases. The CDR3 runs 14 residues. Germline V gene sequence: CDR1 GTSNPN, CDR2 SVGIG (reference sequence). The CDR3 protein is CAWMSQGYRNTIYF. Here the CDR3 DNA reads TGTGCCTGGATGAGCCAGGGTTATAGAAACACCATATATTTT.

J is TRBJ1-5 and V is TRBV7-6, with TRBD1 matching over 7 bases. CDR3 length equals 15 residues. Germline CDR1 is SGHVS and CDR2 is FNYEAQ. Trimming took 4 bases from V and 3 from J; bases not matched to a gene: 6. In nucleotides, the CDR3 is TGTGCCAGCAGCTCCGGGACAGACTACAATCAGCCCCAGCATTTT. This encodes CASSSGTDYNQPQHF. The variable domain in full, completed from reference TRBV7-6 and TRBJ1-5, reads GAGVSQSPRYKVTKRGQDVALRCDPISGHVSLYWYRQALGQGPEFLTYFNYEAQQDKSGLPNDRFSAERPEGSISTLTIQRTEQRDSAMYRCASSSGTDYNQPQHFGDGTRLSIL.

The chain recombines TRBV5-6 with TRBJ1-5, with 8 bases that match TRBD1. Germline V gene data show CDR1 as SGHDT and CDR2 as YYEEEE. This CDR3 is built from 16 residues. Germline trimming cut 0 bases from V and 4 bases from J; bases unmatched to any gene: 6. CDR3 sequence reads: CASSLGTGLANQPQHF. In nucleotides, the CDR3 is TGTGCCAGCAGCTTGGGGACAGGGTTGGCGAATCAGCCCCAGCATTTT.

The V call is TRBV12-5, the J call TRBJ1-2; D possibly corresponds to TRBD1 (5 bases). Germline V CDR1 and CDR2: LGHNT, FRNRAP. This CDR3 region has 17 residues. The V end lost 0 bases, the J end lost 5 bases, and 19 bases lay between the germline ends. CDR3 sequence: CASGLVLRGPTTYGYTF. DNA of the CDR3: TGTGCTAGTGGTTTGGTACTGAGGGGACCCACGACTTATGGCTACACCTTC.

The chain combines TRBV9 with TRBJ2-5; D is possibly TRBD1 (6 bases). V lost 7 bases and J 1 base, leaving 17 bases between the germline ends. Germline V lookup: CDR1 SGDLS, CDR2 YYNGEE. The CDR3 extends over 15 amino acids. CDR3 bases: TGTGCCAGCTCCGGGGCACAGGGCTTCCAAGAGACCCAGTACTTC. Its translation is CASSGAQGFQETQYF.

The chain combines TRBV4-2 with TRBJ2-7; 8 positions match TRBD2. The CDR3 is 13 residues long. Germline lookup yields CDR1 LGHNA and CDR2 YNFKEQ. V shed 1 base, J shed 7 bases, and the junction held 3 bases outside the gene matches. CDR3 sequence: CASSQGTSLEQYF. CDR3 sequence (DNA): TGTGCCAGCAGCCAAGGGACTAGCCTTGAGCAGTACTTC.

This chain connects TRBV6-2 or TRBV6-3 to TRBJ2-7, with 12 bases aligning to TRBD2. Germline CDR1 and CDR2: MNHEY and SVGEGT. The trim removed 2 bases at V and 3 bases at J, leaving 8 bases unmatched. This CDR3 region has 17 residues. CDR3 sequence: CASSYQRLAGDVYEQYF. The CDR3 nucleotides are TGTGCCAGCAGTTACCAGCGACTAGCGGGAGACGTCTACGAGCAGTACTTC.

This clone appeared a few times. J is TRBJ2-2 and V is TRBV6-6; 10 bases line up with TRBD2. The CDR3 covers 17 residues. The V and J ends lost 6 bases and 0 bases, in that order; junction bases with no gene match: 7. CDR1 is MNHNY and CDR2 is SVGAGI in the germline V gene (reference sequence). The CDR3 spells CASSRTAGGSNTGELFF. In nucleotides, the CDR3 is TGTGCCAGCAGCCGAACAGCGGGAGGGTCGAACACCGGGGAGCTGTTTTTT.

The chain carries TRBV19 and TRBJ2-1, with D unclear. Trimming took off 3 bases at V and 0 bases at J, with 9 bases between the two ends. The CDR3 extends over 15 amino acids. Germline V gene sequence: CDR1 LNHDA, CDR2 SQIVND (reference sequence). The CDR3 is CASSIARSSYNEQFF. The DNA of the CDR3 is TGTGCCAGTAGTATTGCGCGGTCCTCCTACAATGAGCAGTTCTTC.

V gene TRBV7-2 combines with J gene TRBJ1-5; the D gene is possibly TRBD1 (5 bases). Germline V gene lookup returns CDR1 SGHTA and CDR2 FQGNSA. The CDR3 runs 15 residues. Deletions cut 1 base from V and 4 bases from J, with 11 bases between. CDR3 sequence: CASSLERGGNQPQHF. In nucleotides, the CDR3 is TGTGCCAGCAGCTTAGAAAGGGGCGGTAATCAGCCCCAGCATTTT. Variable domain in full (rest from reference TRBV7-2 and TRBJ1-5): GAGVSQSPSNKVTEKGKDVELRCDPISGHTALYWYRQSLGQGLEFLIYFQGNSAPDKSGLPSDRFSAERTGGSVSTLTIQRTQQEDSAVYLCASSLERGGNQPQHFGDGTRLSIL.

This sequence joins TRBV10-3 and TRBJ2-7; D is perhaps TRBD1 (6 bases). The length of the CDR3 is 15 residues. Germline V gene data show CDR1 as ENHRY and CDR2 as SYGVKD. V lost 6 bases, J lost 0 bases, and 15 bases lay in between. CDR3 sequence reads: CAIRRPGDPSYEQYF. In DNA form, the CDR3 reads TGTGCCATCAGGAGACCAGGGGACCCCTCCTACGAGCAGTACTTC.

This clone was observed once. The rearrangement links TRBV11-3 to TRBJ2-3; 11 bases align to TRBD2. Germline V gene data show CDR1 as SGHNT and CDR2 as YENEEA. The length of the CDR3 is 16 residues. After removal of 4 bases from V and 9 bases from J, the junction contained 12 bases not matched to a gene. DNA of the CDR3: TGTGCCAGCAGCTCTTCTAGCGGGAGGCCCAATGGCACGCAGTATTTT. Its translation: CASSSSSGRPNGTQYF.

V gene TRBV19 combines with J gene TRBJ1-5; TRBD1 might be the D (5 bases). The CDR3 is 13 residues long. Germline V lookup: CDR1 LNHDA, CDR2 SQIVND (reference sequence). The V gene lost 6 bases and the J gene lost 6 bases, with 12 bases spanning the gap. The CDR3 nucleotides are TGTGCCAGTAGGCAGGGTCAGGGTCAGCCCCAGCATTTT. As protein: CASRQGQGQPQHF. Full variable domain (outside the CDR3, taken from reference TRBV19 and TRBJ1-5): DGGITQSPKYLFRKEGQNVTLSCEQNLNHDAMYWYRQDPGQGLRLIYYSQIVNDFQKGDIAEGYSVSREKKESFPLTVTSAQKNPTAFYLCASRQGQGQPQHFGDGTRLSIL.

This clone was detected once. The J gene is TRBJ1-1, the V gene TRBV27; D ambiguous. Germline values: CDR1 MNHEY, CDR2 SMNVEV (reference sequence). This CDR3 comprises 14 residues. V was trimmed by 3 bases and J by 2 bases, leaving 10 bases between them. The CDR3 coding sequence is TGTGCCAGCAGTTTCCGTCAGCGTAACACTGAAGCTTTCTTT. Translated: CASSFRQRNTEAFF.

The V gene is TRBV6-5, the J gene TRBJ1-3; D gene uncertain. The germline V gene encodes CDR1 MNHEY and CDR2 SVGAGI. This CDR3 comprises 16 residues. Trimming took 0 bases from V and 0 from J, leaving 9 bases between them. The CDR3 region is CASSYSRAVSGNTIYF. The CDR3 region has the DNA TGTGCCAGCAGTTACTCGAGGGCCGTCTCTGGAAACACCATATATTTT.

This chain joins TRBV18 and TRBJ2-5; TRBD2 might be the D (5 bases). The CDR3 consists of 15 residues. Germline CDR1 and CDR2: KGHSH and LQKENI. V was shortened by 0 bases and J by 7 bases, with 15 bases between the two germline ends. CDR3 sequence reads: CASSPPGAAPGTQYF. The CDR3 DNA reads TGTGCCAGCTCACCACCGGGAGCGGCTCCAGGGACCCAGTACTTC.

The CDR3 DNA follows: TGTGCCAGTAGTGCCCAGTACACTGAAGCTTTCTTT. Its translation: CASSAQYTEAFF. J is TRBJ1-1 and V is TRBV19; D is unclear. CDR1 and CDR2 (germline): LNHDA, SQIVND (reference sequence). Trimming took 5 bases from V and 3 from J, leaving 7 bases between them. The CDR3 loop spans 12 amino acids.

J is TRBJ1-1 and V is TRBV29-1, with a weak D call TRBD1 (6 bases). The V end lost 7 bases, the J end lost 5 bases, and 20 bases lay between the germline ends. CDR1 and CDR2 from the germline V gene are SQVTM and ANQGSEA. The length of the CDR3 is 14 residues. CDR3 in amino acids: CSAGQGTTGTEAFF. As DNA, the CDR3 is TGCAGCGCCGGGCAGGGGACGACGGGGACTGAAGCTTTCTTT.

V is TRBV2 and J is TRBJ1-2, with 7 bases that match TRBD1. J lost 5 bases, V lost 5 bases, and 5 bases had no gene match. The CDR3 totals 13 residues. The V gene's germline CDR1 is SNHLY and CDR2 FYNNEI. CDR3 protein: CASSTGTVYGYTF. CDR3 nucleotide sequence: TGTGCCAGCAGTACCGGGACAGTATATGGCTACACCTTC.

The V call is TRBV5-8, the J call TRBJ1-5; maybe TRBD1 (5 bases). The CDR3 consists of 13 residues. CDR1 and CDR2 (germline): SGHTS, YDEGEE. V lost 2 bases and J lost 6, with 9 bases in between. CDR3 sequence reads: CASSFWGGQPQHF. DNA for the CDR3: TGTGCCAGCAGCTTCTGGGGGGGTCAGCCCCAGCATTTT.

This clone was seen a few times. J is TRBJ1-2 and V is TRBV5-1; D uncertain. The CDR3 totals 15 residues. V was pared by 4 bases and J by 7 bases, with 20 bases between. Germline CDR1 reads SGHRS; CDR2 reads YFSETQ. The CDR3 reads CASSRVEGELPGYTF. Here the CDR3 DNA reads TGCGCCAGCAGCCGAGTGGAGGGTGAGCTACCTGGCTACACCTTC.

This clone appeared once. V and J are TRBV9 and TRBJ2-3; TRBD2 matches 11 bases. V gave up 3 bases and J gave up 5 bases; unmatched junction bases: 11. CDR3 length equals 17 residues. Germline V gives CDR1 SGDLS, CDR2 YYNGEE. As DNA, the CDR3 is TGTGCCAGCAGCGGGGGGTTTAGCGGGAGGGCCCAAGATACGCAGTATTTT. This translates into CASSGGFSGRAQDTQYF.

The chain links TRBV19 to TRBJ1-5, with TRBD1 matching 9 bases. The CDR3 extends over 16 amino acids. With V trimmed by 6 bases and J by 3 bases, 9 bases remained unmatched. Looked up from germline, CDR1 is LNHDA and CDR2 is SQIVND (reference sequence). The CDR3 spells CASSKLGTGLNQPQHF. The CDR3, as DNA: TGTGCCAGTAGCAAACTGGGGACAGGGCTCAATCAGCCCCAGCATTTT.

The chain recombines TRBV4-3 with TRBJ2-5; 8 bases map to TRBD2. CDR1 is LGHNA, CDR2 YSLEER, per germline. Germline trimming cut 0 bases from V and 4 bases from J; bases unmatched to any gene: 10. This CDR3 comprises 17 residues. The CDR3 DNA reads TGCGCCAGCAGCCAAGATACCCCCCTCCGGGGGGGAGAGACCCAGTACTTC. Protein: CASSQDTPLRGGETQYF.